These 32 T cell receptor beta chains were all obtained from the same sample, sequenced in a study of T-cell reconstitution after alpha-beta-depleted transplantation in children. The authors prepared the TCRbeta library with unique molecular identifiers. A single record per CDR3 protein comes from TCRdb applying MiXCR to the PCR reads. The top ten clones hold 30% of a sample with 45,000 to 55,000 distinct CDR3 sequences, under 6.5% of them seen once. The specimen was PBMCs, mostly from graft donor cells, collected 60 days after TCRalphabeta/CD19-depleted stem cell transplant. All receptors derive from a female patient aged 2-15 years who had a stem cell transplant for aplastic anemia, so the T cells may come from the graft donor.

The chain links TRBV19 to TRBJ2-1; 7 bases agree with TRBD1. The length of the CDR3 is 15 residues. The junction had 4 bases not matched to a gene; V was cut back by 4 bases and J by 1 base. Germline V lookup: CDR1 LNHDA, CDR2 SQIVND (reference sequence). For the CDR3, the DNA is TGTGCCAGTAGTACGACAGGGATGTCCTACAATGAGCAGTTCTTC. Translation: CASSTTGMSYNEQFF.

This clonotype showed up many times. As DNA, the CDR3 is TGTGCCAGCAGCGCAAGCGGGATGGATACGCAGTATTTT. Its protein product is CASSASGMDTQYF. V usage is TRBV9 and J usage is TRBJ2-3, with 7 bases lining up with TRBD2. V lost 3 bases, J lost 6 bases, and 4 bases stayed unmatched. CDR3 length equals 13 residues. Germline assignment: CDR1 SGDLS and CDR2 YYNGEE.

This clonotype appeared many times. V gene TRBV28 combines with J gene TRBJ1-1; a possible D gene is TRBD1 (5 bases). The CDR3 is 16 residues long. Per germline, CDR1 MDHEN and CDR2 SYDVKM. The V and J ends lost 1 base and 0 bases respectively, with 12 bases between them. Here the CDR3 reads CASSLSGGGVNTEAFF. The CDR3 DNA follows: TGTGCCAGCAGTTTATCGGGCGGAGGGGTGAACACTGAAGCTTTCTTT.

This clonotype occurred many times. CDR3 DNA sequence: TGCGCCAGCAGTGAGCCAGACATCTATGGCTACACCTTC. Translating it yields CASSEPDIYGYTF. The chain employs TRBV10-2 and TRBJ1-2; D uncertain. Trimming removed 2 bases from V and 4 bases from J, with 8 bases in between. There are 13 residues in the CDR3. Germline values: CDR1 WSHSY, CDR2 SAAADI.

This clonotype was recorded at least ten times. The CDR3 sequence is CASSPSSSSTDTQYF. The CDR3 DNA sequence: TGTGCCAGCAGCCCCTCGTCCTCTAGCACAGATACGCAGTATTTT. The chain couples TRBV6-5 to TRBJ2-3; no clear D. Germline V gene sequence: CDR1 MNHEY, CDR2 SVGAGI. With 6 bases removed from V and 0 bases from J, the gap between germline ends came to 13 bases. There are 15 residues in the CDR3.

This clonotype was found a few times. V and J are TRBV14 and TRBJ2-7; TRBD2 aligns across 11 bases. The CDR3 is 13 residues long. From germline, CDR1 is SGHDN and CDR2 FVKESK. V gave up 4 bases and J gave up 10 bases; unmatched junction bases: 6. In DNA form, the CDR3 reads TGTGCCAGCAGCCCGGGGACTAGCGGAGTTCAGTACTTC. Translation gives CASSPGTSGVQYF.

This clonotype was counted ten times or more. The gene calls are TRBV5-5 and TRBJ2-3; TRBD2 matches at 9 bases. J gave up 4 bases and V 4 bases, and 10 bases lay outside the gene matches. This CDR3 region has 16 residues. Germline assignment: CDR1 SGHKS and CDR2 YYEKEE (reference sequence). CDR3 sequence reads: CASSPRRGGASDTQYF. For the CDR3, the DNA is TGTGCCAGCAGCCCCCGTCGCGGGGGGGCCTCAGATACGCAGTATTTT.

This clonotype was seen a few times. This chain links TRBV5-1 with TRBJ2-3; D possibly corresponds to TRBD2 (6 bases). CDR1 and CDR2 (germline): SGHRS, YFSETQ. Trimming pared 5 bases from V and 5 bases from J, leaving 15 bases between. The CDR3 extends over 14 amino acids. CDR3 sequence reads: CASSLKSGLDTQYF. In DNA form, the CDR3 reads TGCGCCAGCAGTCTGAAGAGCGGGTTAGATACGCAGTATTTT.

In this sample, this clonotype turned up many times. V and J are TRBV28 and TRBJ1-1; a weak D match, TRBD1 (5 bases). The CDR3 covers 14 residues. V was pared by 5 bases and J by 8 bases, with 18 bases between. Germline V gene sequence: CDR1 MDHEN, CDR2 SYDVKM. The CDR3 bases are TGTGCCAGCAGTATTGAGGAAGCAGGGCGAGAAGCTTTCTTT. Its protein product is CASSIEEAGREAFF.

This clonotype has just a few counts. The gene calls are TRBV28 and TRBJ2-1; TRBD2 aligns across 14 bases. Per the germline V gene, CDR1 is MDHEN and CDR2 is SYDVKM. V was clipped by 6 bases and J by 7 bases; unmatched bases: 17. The CDR3 length is 19 residues. The CDR3 region is CASSTDFSTTSGRGNEQFF. The CDR3 bases are TGTGCCAGCAGCACCGACTTTTCCACGACTAGCGGGAGGGGGAATGAGCAGTTCTTC.

There are many counts of this clonotype. The gene calls are TRBV29-1 and TRBJ2-7; 7 positions agree with TRBD1. Germline trimming cut 7 bases from V and 2 bases from J; bases unmatched to any gene: 8. Germline assignment: CDR1 SQVTM and CDR2 ANQGSEA. CDR3 length: 13 residues. As DNA, the CDR3 is TGCAGCGCCCGACAGGGTGAGACCTACGAGCAGTACTTC. Protein: CSARQGETYEQYF.

The table lists this clonotype with a few counts. The V gene is TRBV30, the J gene TRBJ2-5, with 7 bases lining up with TRBD1. The CDR3 runs to 14 residues. The V gene end was trimmed by 1 base and the J gene end by 5 bases; junction bases not matched to a gene: 7. Germline values: CDR1 GTSNPN, CDR2 SVGIG (reference sequence). In DNA, the CDR3 is TGTGCCTGGAGTGGAGAACAGGGGATGGAGACCCAGTACTTC. Its translation is CAWSGEQGMETQYF.

This clonotype was counted many times. The chain uses TRBV5-1 and TRBJ2-1, with TRBD1 identical over 8 bases. CDR3 size: 13 residues. Germline V lookup: CDR1 SGHRS, CDR2 YFSETQ. The trim removed 3 bases at V and 9 bases at J, leaving 5 bases unmatched. In nucleotides, the CDR3 is TGCGCCAGCAGCTACGGACAGGGCGGTGAGCAGTTCTTC. Its translation is CASSYGQGGEQFF.

In its sample, this clonotype was seen many times. The rearrangement joins TRBV5-1 to TRBJ1-2; D is perhaps TRBD1 (6 bases). The CDR3 has 13 residues. V shed 5 bases and J shed 7 bases, with 15 bases lying between them. Germline-derived CDR1 and CDR2 are SGHRS and YFSETQ. The CDR3 spells CASREDRRGGYTF. The DNA of the CDR3 is TGCGCCAGCAGAGAGGACAGAAGAGGTGGCTACACCTTC.

This clonotype was seen repeatedly, ten times or more. CDR3 sequence: CAAGAQGPDTQYF. CDR3 DNA sequence: TGTGCCGCAGGAGCTCAGGGTCCCGATACGCAGTATTTT. The chain links TRBV10-3 to TRBJ2-3, with D perhaps matching TRBD1 (5 bases). Per germline, CDR1 ENHRY and CDR2 SYGVKD. Between the trimmed V and J ends, which lost 11 bases and 6 bases, there was a span of 18 bases. CDR3 length: 13 amino acids.

The chain carries TRBV13 and TRBJ2-1; D remains unclear. This CDR3 has 11 residues. Trimming removed 8 bases from V and 8 bases from J, with 10 bases in between. Germline lookup yields CDR1 PRHDT and CDR2 FYEKMQ (reference sequence). Written as DNA, the CDR3 is TGTGCCAGCTTAGGCGTGGATGAGCAGTTCTTC. This encodes CASLGVDEQFF.

This clonotype has a count of ten or more. J is TRBJ2-2 and V is TRBV6-6, with D unresolved. The V gene lost 5 bases and the J gene lost 6 bases, with 4 bases spanning the gap. This CDR3 has 11 amino acids. Germline values: CDR1 MNHNY, CDR2 SVGAGI (reference sequence). The CDR3 loop reads CASSRAGELFF. For the CDR3, the DNA is TGTGCCAGCAGTCGCGCCGGGGAGCTGTTTTTT.

This clonotype was recorded a few times. The chain uses TRBV7-6 and TRBJ2-2, with D perhaps TRBD1 or TRBD2 (5 bases each). Germline CDR1 SGHVS, CDR2 FNYEAQ. This CDR3 contains 15 residues. Trimming took off 1 base at V and 5 bases at J, with 11 bases between the two ends. The CDR3 sequence is CASSLGGLSTGELFF. The CDR3, as DNA: TGTGCCAGCAGCTTAGGGGGGTTGAGTACCGGGGAGCTGTTTTTT.

This clonotype has a count of ten or more. The rearrangement uses TRBV4-1 and TRBJ1-5; D is possibly TRBD1 (5 bases). Germline CDR1 MGHRA, CDR2 YSYEKL. V was clipped by 1 base and J by 0 bases, with 10 bases between them. The CDR3 runs 16 residues. DNA for the CDR3: TGCGCCAGCAGCCAAGGGGACGCTTATAGCAATCAGCCCCAGCATTTT. Translated, it gives CASSQGDAYSNQPQHF.

This clonotype was counted many times. The rearrangement uses TRBV3-1 and TRBJ2-7; TRBD2 matches at 9 bases. This CDR3 contains 15 residues. Germline trimming cut 1 base from V and 3 bases from J; bases unmatched to any gene: 4. CDR1 is LGHDT and CDR2 is YNNKEL in the germline V gene (reference sequence). DNA of the CDR3: TGTGCCAGCAGCCAAGGACTAGCGGTTGTCTACGAGCAGTACTTC. Translating gives CASSQGLAVVYEQYF.

This clonotype was observed at least ten times. The J gene is TRBJ1-4, the V gene TRBV9, with a possible D match to TRBD1 (5 bases). Per germline, CDR1 SGDLS and CDR2 YYNGEE. This CDR3 has 15 amino acids. The V end was cut by 3 bases, the J end by 2 bases, with 11 bases between. CDR3 nucleotides: TGTGCCAGCAGCGGCCAGGGCGTTACTAATGAAAAACTGTTTTTT. Protein sequence: CASSGQGVTNEKLFF.

This clonotype appeared a few times. The rearrangement links TRBV28 to TRBJ2-5; D may correspond to TRBD1 or TRBD2 (6 bases each). This CDR3 contains 16 residues. Germline V gene data show CDR1 as MDHEN and CDR2 as SYDVKM. V shed 7 bases and J shed 4 bases, with 22 bases lying between them. Here the CDR3 DNA reads TGTGCCAGCAACCCTGAATTTGTGAAGGGGGGAGAGACCCAGTACTTC. Its translation is CASNPEFVKGGETQYF.

This chain connects TRBV5-1 to TRBJ2-7, with 10 positions matching TRBD2. V lost 0 bases and J lost 4; bases outside the gene matches: 7. Germline V gene sequence: CDR1 SGHRS, CDR2 YFSETQ. The CDR3 is made up of 16 amino acids. The CDR3 sequence: CASSLGATSGSYEQYF. The CDR3 DNA follows: TGCGCCAGCAGCTTGGGGGCGACTAGCGGGTCATACGAGCAGTACTTC.

This clonotype was recorded many times. V is TRBV20-1 and J is TRBJ1-5; TRBD1 is a possible D gene (6 bases). CDR3 size: 15 residues. Trimming cost V 3 bases and J 1 base, with 13 bases left between them. CDR1 and CDR2 (germline): DFQATT, SNEGSKA (reference sequence). DNA for the CDR3: TGCAGTGCTAGCCCGGGGGCCGGAAGCAATCAGCCCCAGCATTTT. As protein: CSASPGAGSNQPQHF.

In this sample, this clonotype turned up many times. The rearrangement uses TRBV20-1 and TRBJ1-2, with D possibly TRBD1 on 5 matching bases. The CDR3 totals 15 residues. V was trimmed by 5 bases and J by 5 bases, leaving 21 bases between them. CDR1 is DFQATT and CDR2 is SNEGSKA in the germline V gene (reference sequence). CDR3 DNA: TGCAGTGCTCAAACCGCGGGCAGGGAGGGTTATGGCTACACCTTC. Encoded protein: CSAQTAGREGYGYTF.

This clonotype was seen repeatedly, ten times or more. J is TRBJ1-1 and V is TRBV7-3; TRBD1 matches at 9 bases. In germline, CDR1 is SGHTA, CDR2 FQGTGA. The J segment lost 4 bases and the V segment lost 4 bases, leaving 1 base of the junction unmatched. This CDR3 has 13 residues. CDR3 protein: CASSSGQGTEAFF. The CDR3 nucleotides are TGTGCCAGCAGCTCGGGACAGGGCACTGAAGCTTTCTTT.

On this clonotype: Possible read error: a much larger clone is one base away. The CDR3 nucleotides are TGTGCCAGCAGTCGGATCGTTTTCGGGGTGCAGTACTTC. This encodes CASSRIVFGVQYF. This chain joins TRBV28 and TRBJ2-7, with D perhaps matching TRBD2 (5 bases). Germline CDR1 MDHEN, CDR2 SYDVKM. The germline V and J ends were trimmed by 5 bases and 9 bases, with 17 bases remaining between them. The CDR3 length is 13 residues.

This clonotype was recorded many times. The chain carries TRBV10-2 and TRBJ1-2, with TRBD1 matching 7 bases. The V segment lost 4 bases and the J segment 4 bases; nucleotides outside the gene matches: 3. Germline CDR1 and CDR2: WSHSY and SAAADI. The CDR3 covers 13 residues. DNA of the CDR3: TGCGCCAGCAGTGCGGACAGGACCTATGGCTACACCTTC. This sequence encodes CASSADRTYGYTF.

This clonotype showed up many times. The J gene is TRBJ2-7, the V gene TRBV5-1; 11 nucleotides match TRBD1. The CDR3 length is 13 residues. With 5 bases clipped from V and 3 bases from J, the junction kept 1 base outside the gene matches. CDR1 is SGHRS and CDR2 is YFSETQ in the germline V gene. The CDR3 bases are TGCGCCAGCAGGGGACAGGGGGGCTACGAGCAGTACTTC. This codes for CASRGQGGYEQYF. Variable domain in full (rest from reference TRBV5-1 and TRBJ2-7): KAGVTQTPRYLIKTRGQQVTLSCSPISGHRSVSWYQQTPGQGLQFLFEYFSETQRNKGNFPGRFSGRQFSNSRSEMNVSTLELGDSALYLCASRGQGGYEQYFGPGTRLTVT.

The table lists this clonotype with many counts. The chain uses TRBV3-1 and TRBJ2-7; D uncertain. V was cut by 1 base and J by 5 bases, with 6 bases left in between. CDR3 length: 12 residues. CDR1 and CDR2 from the germline V gene are LGHDT and YNNKEL (reference sequence). CDR3 sequence (DNA): TGTGCCAGCAGCCAAGTAAGTAACGAGCAGTACTTC. It translates to CASSQVSNEQYF.

This clonotype was seen ten or more times. This chain connects TRBV12-3 or TRBV12-4 to TRBJ2-3; 7 bases are shared with TRBD2. The junction had 6 bases not matched to a gene; V was cut back by 6 bases and J by 3 bases. The CDR3 has 14 amino acids. This chain's CDR3 is CASSGGSGTDTQYF. The CDR3 nucleotides read TGTGCCAGCAGCGGGGGGAGCGGGACAGATACGCAGTATTTT.

In this sample, this clonotype turned up many times. The rearrangement links TRBV20-1 to TRBJ2-7, with 8 bases identical to TRBD1. V was pared by 0 bases and J by 3 bases, with 7 bases of the junction left unmatched. Germline V gene lookup returns CDR1 DFQATT and CDR2 SNEGSKA (reference sequence). The CDR3 contains 15 residues. CDR3 bases: TGCAGTGCTAGAGAGGCCGACAGGGGCGGCTACGAGCAGTACTTC. This translates into CSAREADRGGYEQYF.